This T cell receptor (beta chain) was recovered during a study of monozygotic twins with cystic fibrosis. This table comes from immunoSEQ multiplex PCR, and its TCRdb copy is limited to in-frame clones, with some not included. The repertoire includes about 20,000 clones, roughly nine tenths of them detected once, and 1.5% to 2% sits in the top ten. The CDR3 is 15 residues long. V shed 6 bases, J shed 0 bases, and the junction held 3 bases outside the gene matches. The germline V gene encodes CDR1 MDHEN and CDR2 SYDVKM. The material sequenced was blood. This chain uses TRBV28 with TRBJ2-1; 9 bases map to TRBD1. The receptor was isolated from a girl aged 2 to 10 with cystic fibrosis. For the CDR3, the DNA is TGTGCCAGCAGCTCGACAGGGGGCTCCTACAATGAGCAGTTCTTC. It translates to CASSSTGGSYNEQFF.